The sequence of this TCR beta chain was determined in a study of T cell repertoires in cytomegalovirus infection. Study background: Public TCR beta signature analysis indicated the presence of both CMV infection and matching HLA type.

TCRdb re-analysed the reads in MiXCR, keeping a single row per CDR3 protein. The sample has about 260,000 distinct CDR3 sequences, approximately 9.1% seen once. Findings of the study overall: HLA-C-restricted CMV clonotypes gave the most frequent clonotype in two of eight donors. Pooled public TCR beta family frequency picked out CMV carriers with the relevant HLA.

The CDR3 is 14 amino acids. V was clipped by 2 bases and J by 4 bases, with 9 bases between them. Germline CDR1 is MNHEY and CDR2 is SVGEGT. This clonotype was found many times. Its target is unknown. J is TRBJ1-3 and V is TRBV6-2 or TRBV6-3; D is undetermined. This TCR was recovered from a human donor in good health (CMV status not recorded). Some clones in this sample may be carry-over from other donors' samples. The sample taken for sequencing was PBMCs. CDR3 bases: TGTGCCAGCAGTTACGGAATCGCCGGAAACACCATATATTTT. It specifies CASSYGIAGNTIYF.